These T cell receptor beta chains were read from a single sample in a study of cytotoxic CD8 clonotypes in ibrutinib-treated CLL. Repertoires were generated with immunoSEQ multiplex PCR, while TCRdb's copy carries only in-frame clones and drops some. The sample shows approximately 200,000 clones, over 60% of them seen only once. Sequenced material: PBMCs, taken after 24 months of ibrutinib treatment. Every receptor here comes from a human donor with chronic lymphocytic leukemia. The CDR3 runs from the conserved cysteine through the conserved F or W. A row's size may be missing; if present it is once, few, many or a size class.

V gene	clone size	J gene	CDR3 protein
TRBV30	NA	TRBJ1-5	CAWSMSGNQPQHF
TRBV7-8	few	TRBJ2-3	CASSLRPGGGTDTQYF
TRBV4-3	NA	TRBJ2-1	CASSPTASASSYNEQFF
TRBV9	once	TRBJ2-5	CASSVETETQYF
TRBV9	NA	TRBJ2-3	CASSVASGTTDTQYF
TRBV9	once	TRBJ1-3	CASSVTASGNTIYF
TRBV30	NA	TRBJ2-1	CAWSVGLASYNEQFF
TRBV7-9	few	TRBJ1-2	CASSPRDSNYGYTF
TRBV25-1	NA	TRBJ1-2	CASTQAEGDYGYTF
TRBV18	NA	TRBJ2-7	CASSRGGQPYEQYF
TRBV30	NA	TRBJ2-1	CAWRGGSDLSYNEQFF
TRBV7-9	NA	TRBJ1-5	CASSTSGASNQPQHF
TRBV11-3	NA	TRBJ2-1	CASSLGQGWGEQFF
TRBV10-3	few	TRBJ1-1	CAISVGQGAEAFF
TRBV7-8	NA	TRBJ2-3	CASRPLVGQGFVITDTQYF